The present TCR beta chain was sequenced within a study of blood T cell repertoires in COVID-19. In the study overall: PBMCs, B-cell-depleted T cells, or T cells provided the cDNA or gDNA that made up the material.

The authors' processing: Estimation of nucleated cell counts was performed using reference gene primer amplification. The table came from immunoSEQ multiplex PCR; TCRdb's copy has only in-frame clones and leaves some out. Clone size and the V and J calls come from that table; the DNA yielded D and trimming. The table shows tens of thousands of clones, with around 80% occurring only once. The CDR3 covers 12 residues. Germline CDR1 is WNHNN and CDR2 is SYGVQD (reference sequence). Between the trimmed V and J ends, which lost 6 bases and 10 bases, there was a span of 13 bases. The chain uses TRBV10-1 and TRBJ2-1, with D possibly matching TRBD2 (5 bases). The material sequenced was peripheral blood. The source is a human donor in a cohort sampled during active COVID-19. The CDR3 protein is CASRITREEQFF. As DNA, the CDR3 is TGCGCCAGCAGGATTACTAGAGAAGAGCAGTTCTTC.